One sample yielded the 10 T cell receptor beta chains listed below, sequenced in a study of shared clonotypes between healthy human individuals. Only in-frame clones appear in the TCRdb table, and some are missing; sequencing was by immunoSEQ multiplex PCR. This table has over a million clones, approximately 80% appearing once. Sequencing was performed on memory CD4+ T cells from PBMCs. Subset meaning: CD45RA-negative fraction. The receptors shown here come from a man younger than 35 in good health. Some clones in this sample may be carry-over from other donors' samples.

The chain couples TRBV5-1 to TRBJ2-2, with TRBD1 matching 12 bases. The CDR3 has 14 residues. Germline values: CDR1 SGHRS, CDR2 YFSETQ. The J segment lost 6 bases and the V segment lost 6 bases, leaving 3 bases of the junction unmatched. In nucleotides, the CDR3 is TGCGCCAGCAAGGGACAGGGGGCTTCCGGGGAGCTGTTTTTT. Protein sequence: CASKGQGASGELFF.

The rearrangement links TRBV19 to TRBJ1-2; 7 bases are shared with TRBD1. V gave up 6 bases and J gave up 2 bases; unmatched junction bases: 6. In germline, CDR1 is LNHDA, CDR2 SQIVND (reference sequence). CDR3 length: 14 amino acids. The CDR3 region is CASRLRTGNYGYTF. DNA for the CDR3: TGTGCCAGTAGATTACGGACAGGAAACTATGGCTACACCTTC.

The V call is TRBV7-9, the J call TRBJ1-2; D might be TRBD1 (6 bases). The germline V gene has CDR1 SEHNR and CDR2 FQNEAQ (reference sequence). CDR3 length: 11 residues. Trimming cost V 9 bases and J 4 bases, with 9 bases left between them. The CDR3 nucleotides are TGTGCCAGTGGGGGCAGCTATGGCTACACCTTC. This codes for CASGGSYGYTF.

CDR3 region: CASSVPDGTRAQYF. In DNA, the CDR3 is TGTGCCAGCAGTGTTCCAGACGGGACCCGGGCCCAGTACTTC. The rearrangement uses TRBV28 and TRBJ2-5; the D call may be TRBD1 or TRBD2 (5 bases each). The CDR3 covers 14 residues. CDR1 is MDHEN and CDR2 is SYDVKM in the germline V gene. V was cut by 5 bases and J by 9 bases, with 19 bases left in between. Full variable domain (outside the CDR3, taken from reference TRBV28 and TRBJ2-5): DVKVTQSSRYLVKRTGEKVFLECVQDMDHENMFWYRQDPGLGLRLIYFSYDVKMKEKGDIPEGYSVSREKKERFSLILESASTNQTSMYLCASSVPDGTRAQYFGPGTRLLVL.

The CDR3 sequence is CASSLAAYGYLAGGRGTDTQYF. CDR3 coding DNA: TGCGCCAGCAGCTTGGCCGCCTATGGGTACTTAGCGGGCGGGCGAGGCACAGATACGCAGTATTTT. The chain is built from TRBV5-1 and TRBJ2-3; 7 positions agree with TRBD2. The V and J ends lost 0 bases and 1 base, in that order; junction bases with no gene match: 23. The CDR3 runs 22 residues. Germline V gene lookup returns CDR1 SGHRS and CDR2 YFSETQ.

The J gene is TRBJ2-5, the V gene TRBV5-1, with 10 bases matching TRBD1. Germline V gene lookup returns CDR1 SGHRS and CDR2 YFSETQ. This CDR3 region has 15 residues. Trimming took 0 bases from V and 4 from J; bases not matched to a gene: 3. DNA of the CDR3: TGCGCCAGCAGCTTGGGGGACAGGGGTGGAGAGACCCAGTACTTC. Protein sequence: CASSLGDRGGETQYF.

In this sample, this clone turned up a few times. This sequence joins TRBV5-1 and TRBJ1-1, with a possible D match to TRBD1 (6 bases). The V end was cut by 3 bases, the J end by 5 bases, with 11 bases between. Germline values: CDR1 SGHRS, CDR2 YFSETQ. CDR3 length: 13 amino acids. The CDR3 here is CASSYRVETEAFF. The CDR3 DNA is TGCGCCAGCAGCTACAGGGTGGAGACTGAAGCTTTCTTT.

This chain joins TRBV7-7 and TRBJ2-5; tentatively, D is TRBD1 or TRBD2 (6 bases each). CDR3 size: 13 residues. The germline V gene has CDR1 SSHAT and CDR2 FNYEAQ (reference sequence). V dropped 5 bases and J dropped 4 bases, with 11 bases sitting between them. The CDR3, as DNA: TGTGCCAGCAGCCCCGGGGGCGGAGAGACCCAGTACTTC. Protein sequence: CASSPGGGETQYF.

The rearrangement links TRBV28 to TRBJ2-5; D ambiguous. Germline CDR1 is MDHEN and CDR2 is SYDVKM. V was trimmed by 3 bases and J by 5 bases, leaving 10 bases between them. The CDR3 runs 13 residues. The CDR3 spells CASSFSRRETQYF. In DNA, the CDR3 is TGTGCCAGCAGTTTCTCGCGGCGGGAGACCCAGTACTTC. Complete variable domain (other parts from reference TRBV28 and TRBJ2-5): DVKVTQSSRYLVKRTGEKVFLECVQDMDHENMFWYRQDPGLGLRLIYFSYDVKMKEKGDIPEGYSVSREKKERFSLILESASTNQTSMYLCASSFSRRETQYFGPGTRLLVL.

V is TRBV7-2 and J is TRBJ2-1, with 8 nucleotides matching TRBD1. Germline-derived CDR1 and CDR2 are SGHTA and FQGNSA. V lost 5 bases to trimming and J lost 7 bases; unmatched junction nucleotides: 7. This CDR3 comprises 14 residues. The chain's CDR3 is CASSRTGLLNEQFF. In DNA form, the CDR3 reads TGTGCCAGCAGCCGGACAGGGCTTCTGAATGAGCAGTTCTTC.